The 22 T cell receptor beta chains in this list originate from one sample, sequenced in a study of regulatory T cells in long-lasting Graves disease. Investigators prepared the TCR beta libraries by applying iRepertoire HTBI primers and Arm-PCR of CDR3 regions. MiXCR, applied by TCRdb to the multiplex PCR reads, yields one record per CDR3 protein. The sample has about 350,000 distinct CDR3 sequences, 16% seen once. Noted time point: newly diagnosed GD, antithyroid drugs for less than 3 months. Construction of the TCR library relied on RNA isolated from PBMCs. The same sample was also studied in work on T cells in Graves' hyperthyroidism and ophthalmopathy.

The sample consisted of peripheral blood mononuclear cells (PBMCs), taken at new diagnosis, from a patient treated with antithyroid drugs. Receptor source: a man between 35 and 55 years old with Graves disease.

The rearrangement uses TRBV6-1 and TRBJ1-5; D unclear. The CDR3 extends over 15 amino acids. CDR1 MNHNS and CDR2 SASEGT come from the germline V gene. Trimming removed 4 bases from V and 3 bases from J, with 13 bases in between. The CDR3 here is CASSVSPNLNQPQHF. The DNA for the CDR3 is TGTGCCAGCAGTGTAAGTCCTAACCTCAATCAGCCCCAGCATTTT.

Comment on this clonotype: A far larger clone is off by one base, so a read error is likely. It is likely a read error, because the conserved phenylalanine at the end of the CDR3 is missing. The genes are TRBV7-8 and TRBJ2-1; D call uncertain. V gave up 1 base and J gave up 8 bases, with 3 bases separating them. The length of the CDR3 is 11 residues. The germline CDR1 and CDR2 sequences are SGHVS and FQNEAQ. CDR3 bases: TGTGCCAGCAGCTTAGAGGATGAGCAGTTCCTC. Translating gives CASSLEDEQFL.

The sample holds many counts of this clonotype. The rearrangement uses TRBV6-1 and TRBJ2-7; D might be TRBD2 (7 bases). The CDR3 covers 15 residues. The V gene lost 1 base and the J gene lost 3 bases, with 13 bases spanning the gap. Germline values: CDR1 MNHNS, CDR2 SASEGT. The CDR3 coding sequence is TGTGCCAGCAGTGAAGTCGGCGGGGGCCTCTACGAGCAGTACTTC. The encoded protein is CASSEVGGGLYEQYF.

The CDR3 nucleotides read TGTGCCAGCAGGCAGGCAACCTTAATCCCTAATTCACCCCTCCACTTT. Protein: CASRQATLIPNSPLHF. The chain uses TRBV3-1 and TRBJ1-6; no firm D call. This CDR3 comprises 16 residues. CDR1 is LGHDT, CDR2 YNNKEL, per germline (reference sequence). Trimming shortened V by 6 bases and J by 6 bases, and 18 bases separated the two germline ends. The full variable domain, completed using reference TRBV3-1 and TRBJ1-6, is DTAVSQTPKYLVTQMGNDKSIKCEQNLGHDTMYWYKQDSKKFLKIMFSYNNKELIINETVPNRFSPKSPDKAHLNLHINSLELGDSAVYFCASRQATLIPNSPLHFGNGTRLTVT.

This clonotype showed up many times. The V gene is TRBV6-4, the J gene TRBJ2-3; D might be TRBD1 (6 bases). The CDR3 extends over 15 amino acids. Germline lookup yields CDR1 MRHNA and CDR2 SNTAGT. V lost 6 bases and J 0 bases, leaving 13 bases between the germline ends. CDR3 residues: CASSAGQSSTDTQYF. The CDR3 DNA follows: TGTGCCAGCAGCGCCGGACAGTCTAGCACAGATACGCAGTATTTT.

In its sample, this clonotype was seen many times. The chain carries TRBV10-3 and TRBJ2-1, with a tentative D call TRBD2 (5 bases). The germline gives CDR1 ENHRY, CDR2 SYGVKD. Trimming pared 2 bases from V and 8 bases from J, leaving 16 bases between. The CDR3 has 15 residues. The CDR3 loop reads CAISEEVGVWDEQFF. CDR3 bases: TGTGCCATCAGTGAGGAGGTGGGAGTTTGGGATGAGCAGTTCTTC.

This clonotype was found a few times. The chain employs TRBV10-3 and TRBJ2-3; 7 bases fit TRBD1. This CDR3 spans 15 amino acids. Trimming cost V 10 bases and J 5 bases; bases outside gene matches: 15. Germline values: CDR1 ENHRY, CDR2 SYGVKD. Written as DNA, the CDR3 is TGTGCCACCAGAGCCTCGGGGACAGTGGGAGATACGCAGTATTTT. This encodes CATRASGTVGDTQYF.

This clonotype appeared a few times. With a far larger clone one base away, a read error is the likely cause. V usage is TRBV12-3 or TRBV12-4 and J usage is TRBJ2-4; a weak D match, TRBD1 (6 bases). The CDR3 is 13 residues long. CDR3 DNA: TGTGCCAGCAGTTTAGCGGGGGCTAGTGAGCAGTCCTTC. It translates to CASSLAGASEQSF.

This clonotype was observed many times. This sequence joins TRBV7-2 and TRBJ2-7; 8 bases are shared with TRBD2. J gave up 0 bases and V 8 bases, and 6 bases lay outside the gene matches. The CDR3 sequence is 14 residues long. Germline-derived CDR1 and CDR2 are SGHTA and FQGNSA. The CDR3 reads CASRRGGSSYEQYF. The DNA of the CDR3 is TGTGCCAGCCGCCGGGGGGGCAGCTCCTACGAGCAGTACTTC. The variable domain in full, completed from reference TRBV7-2 and TRBJ2-7, reads GAGVSQSPSNKVTEKGKDVELRCDPISGHTALYWYRQSLGQGLEFLIYFQGNSAPDKSGLPSDRFSAERTGGSVSTLTIQRTQQEDSAVYLCASRRGGSSYEQYFGPGTRLTVT.

The table lists this clonotype with a few counts. V is TRBV11-2 and J is TRBJ2-6, with TRBD2 as a possible D gene (6 bases). The length of the CDR3 is 18 residues. Germline loops: CDR1 SGHAT, CDR2 FQNNGV. V gave up 5 bases and J gave up 0 bases, with 17 bases separating them. In DNA, the CDR3 is TGTGCCAGCAGCCGTAGACCGGGACTGAGCTCTGGGGCCAACGTCCTGACTTTC. This encodes CASSRRPGLSSGANVLTF.

This clonotype was observed a few times. The chain links TRBV20-1 to TRBJ2-3; 8 bases fit TRBD2. The germline gives CDR1 DFQATT, CDR2 SNEGSKA (reference sequence). The CDR3 extends over 14 amino acids. Unmatched junction bases numbered 2, after V lost 1 base and J lost 2 bases. The CDR3 spells CSARAGGSTDTQYF. The CDR3 nucleotides are TGCAGTGCTAGAGCGGGGGGGTCCACAGATACGCAGTATTTT.

The rearrangement links TRBV19 to TRBJ2-5; no firm D call. Between the trimmed V and J ends, which lost 4 bases and 2 bases, there was a span of 11 bases. The CDR3 has 14 amino acids. The germline gives CDR1 LNHDA, CDR2 SQIVND (reference sequence). The CDR3: CASSKGRTQETQYF. The DNA for the CDR3 is TGTGCCAGTAGTAAAGGACGGACGCAAGAGACCCAGTACTTC. Full variable domain (rest looked up from reference TRBV19 and TRBJ2-5): DGGITQSPKYLFRKEGQNVTLSCEQNLNHDAMYWYRQDPGQGLRLIYYSQIVNDFQKGDIAEGYSVSREKKESFPLTVTSAQKNPTAFYLCASSKGRTQETQYFGPGTRLLVL.

This clonotype was observed at least ten times. This chain connects TRBV28 to TRBJ1-5; no clear D gene. The CDR3 spans 18 residues. Germline assignment: CDR1 MDHEN and CDR2 SYDVKM. V lost 2 bases and J 1 base, leaving 18 bases between the germline ends. CDR3 sequence reads: CASSLQDPRVFSNQPQHF. CDR3 DNA: TGTGCCAGCAGTTTACAAGACCCACGGGTTTTCAGCAATCAGCCCCAGCATTTT.

The table lists this clonotype with many counts. The chain links TRBV30 to TRBJ1-6; 9 bases map to TRBD1. This CDR3 is built from 12 residues. J gave up 6 bases and V 8 bases, and 2 bases lay outside the gene matches. The germline gives CDR1 GTSNPN, CDR2 SVGIG (reference sequence). CDR3 coding DNA: TGTGCCGGGGACAGGGCTAATTCACCCCTCCACTTT. Encoded protein: CAGDRANSPLHF.

This clonotype has at least ten counts. This chain links TRBV30 with TRBJ2-2; no clear D. Germline lookup yields CDR1 GTSNPN and CDR2 SVGIG (reference sequence). The CDR3 sequence is 12 residues long. V was clipped by 2 bases and J by 5 bases, with 6 bases between them. CDR3 DNA: TGTGCCTGGAGTACCCCGACCGGGGAGCTGTTTTTT. This codes for CAWSTPTGELFF.

Here the CDR3 reads CASGSQQGVEAFF. DNA for the CDR3: TGTGCTAGTGGTTCCCAACAGGGCGTTGAAGCTTTCTTT. This sequence joins TRBV12-5 and TRBJ1-1; possibly TRBD1 for D (6 bases). CDR1 LGHNT and CDR2 FRNRAP come from the germline V gene. Trimming took 4 bases from V and 7 from J, leaving 13 bases between them. The CDR3 is made up of 13 amino acids.

This clonotype was detected many times. The V call is TRBV20-1, the J call TRBJ2-7; D is unclear. The CDR3 sequence is 15 residues long. Trimming left V 4 bases short and J 1 base short, with 17 bases between. In germline, CDR1 is DFQATT, CDR2 SNEGSKA (reference sequence). The CDR3 loop is CSATFHGAGSYEQYF. The CDR3 DNA reads TGCAGTGCTACGTTTCACGGTGCAGGATCCTACGAGCAGTACTTC.

This clonotype was counted at least ten times. The chain combines TRBV2 with TRBJ1-1, with 7 bases fitting TRBD1. Trimming cost V 9 bases and J 10 bases; bases outside gene matches: 8. CDR1 SNHLY and CDR2 FYNNEI come from the germline V gene. This CDR3 is 11 amino acids long. CDR3 sequence reads: CASRQGDRAFF. CDR3 bases: TGTGCCAGTAGACAGGGTGATCGAGCTTTCTTT.

A word on this clonotype: A read error is possible here, since a much larger clone lies one base away. V and J are TRBV5-1 and TRBJ2-2; D possibly corresponds to TRBD1 (6 bases). V shed 0 bases and J shed 0 bases, with 6 bases lying between them. The CDR3 runs to 15 residues. Germline loops: CDR1 SGHRS, CDR2 YFSETQ. CDR3 in amino acids: CASSLDRANTGELFF. CDR3 DNA sequence: TGCGCCAGCAGCTTGGACAGGGCGAACACCGGGGAGCTGTTTTTT.

The gene calls are TRBV7-3 and TRBJ2-3; tentatively, D is TRBD1 (6 bases). V gave up 3 bases and J gave up 0 bases, with 10 bases separating them. Per germline, CDR1 SGHTA and CDR2 FQGTGA. The CDR3 is made up of 15 amino acids. As DNA, the CDR3 is TGTGCCAGCAGCTTTGGGACACTTAGCACAGATACGCAGTATTTT. Translating gives CASSFGTLSTDTQYF.

The chain is built from TRBV27 and TRBJ2-5; maybe TRBD2 (6 bases). The V end was cut by 0 bases, the J end by 2 bases, with 19 bases between. The CDR3 totals 18 residues. The V gene's germline CDR1 is MNHEY and CDR2 SMNVEV (reference sequence). The CDR3 DNA reads TGTGCCAGCAGTTTATCGATGAGGGATGGGGGGTTACAAGAGACCCAGTACTTC. Protein sequence: CASSLSMRDGGLQETQYF.

This clonotype was picked up one time. This chain connects TRBV7-9 to TRBJ1-1; the D is unclear. The V end was cut by 7 bases, the J end by 0 bases, with 12 bases between. The germline CDR1 and CDR2 sequences are SEHNR and FQNEAQ (reference sequence). This CDR3 region has 14 residues. The CDR3 DNA sequence: TGTGCCAGCATCAAGGGCGGTTTGAACACTGAAGCTTTCTTT. Translated, it gives CASIKGGLNTEAFF.